The present TCR beta chain was sequenced within a study of blood T cells in healthy people across ages. This clonotype was recorded at least ten times. Its antigen is still unknown. General observations from the study: The study regarded diversity estimates from one million T cells as underestimates.

From germline, CDR1 is SGHTA and CDR2 FQGNSA. The V gene lost 2 bases and the J gene lost 3 bases, with 17 bases spanning the gap. CDR3 length: 16 amino acids. Alongside a J-beta primer mix, a sample-barcoded 5' primer served in a second PCR lasting about 7 to 12 cycles. TCRdb reanalysed the 5' RACE reads using MiXCR and keeps one entry per CDR3 protein. This table has 900,000 to 950,000 distinct CDR3 sequences, about 28% appearing once. The same data also contributed to another study, on T cells of mothers and their children.

The V gene is TRBV7-2, the J gene TRBJ2-7; D might be TRBD2 (6 bases). The receptor's source is a woman between 40 and 55 years old in good health. The sample consisted of blood. This CDR3 reads CASSLFLGGLLYEQYF. In nucleotides, the CDR3 is TGTGCCAGCAGCTTATTTCTCGGCGGACTACTCTACGAGCAGTACTTC. Variable domain in full (rest from reference TRBV7-2 and TRBJ2-7): GAGVSQSPSNKVTEKGKDVELRCDPISGHTALYWYRQSLGQGLEFLIYFQGNSAPDKSGLPSDRFSAERTGGSVSTLTIQRTQQEDSAVYLCASSLFLGGLLYEQYFGPGTRLTVT.